Described below is a single T cell receptor (beta chain) sequence and its context. Its cognate antigen is unknown. Researchers reported that TCR beta cDNA libraries carried unique molecular identifiers. Yield was approximately 500,000 cDNA molecules from around 1 to 9.1 million T cells. TCRdb reanalysed the PCR reads using MiXCR and keeps one entry per CDR3 protein. The profile covers hundreds of thousands of distinct CDR3 sequences, with roughly 46% appearing a single time and 1.7% taken by the ten largest. The germline CDR1 and CDR2 sequences are DFQATT and SNEGSKA (reference sequence). This CDR3 is 14 amino acids long. Trimming removed 2 bases from V and 4 bases from J, with 14 bases in between. This record comes from a study of post-analysis software for immune sequencing data. Study context: The courses of disease that were included comprised relapsing-remitting, secondary progressive and progressive-relapsing multiple sclerosis. Findings and caveats of the study: Batch-matched samples strongly co-clustered by F measure. The study found significantly lower normalized Chao1 diversity in multiple sclerosis patients than in controls. In patients, TRBV5-6, TRBV5-1 and TRBV20-1 belonged to roughly 5 TRBV segments found more frequently than in controls.

The receptor comes from a girl aged 10-17 years with multiple sclerosis. The rearrangement joins TRBV20-1 to TRBJ1-2; the D gene is possibly TRBD1 (6 bases). Sequencing was carried out using blood. The CDR3 here is CSARWDQGGYGYTF. The CDR3, as DNA: TGCAGTGCTAGATGGGACCAAGGGGGCTATGGCTACACCTTC.